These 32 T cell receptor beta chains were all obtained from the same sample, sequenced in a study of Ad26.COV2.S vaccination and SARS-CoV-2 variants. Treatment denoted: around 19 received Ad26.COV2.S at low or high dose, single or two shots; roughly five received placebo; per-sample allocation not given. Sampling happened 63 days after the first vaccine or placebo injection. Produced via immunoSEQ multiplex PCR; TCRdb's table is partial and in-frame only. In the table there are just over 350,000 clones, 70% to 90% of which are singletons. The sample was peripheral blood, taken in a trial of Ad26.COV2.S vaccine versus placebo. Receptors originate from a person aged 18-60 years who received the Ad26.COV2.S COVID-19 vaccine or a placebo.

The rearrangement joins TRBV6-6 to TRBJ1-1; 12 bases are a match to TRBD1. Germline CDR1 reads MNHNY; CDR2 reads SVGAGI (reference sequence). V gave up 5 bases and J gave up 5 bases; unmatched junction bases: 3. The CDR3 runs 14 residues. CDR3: CASSKGQGATEAFF. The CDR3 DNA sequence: TGTGCCAGCAGTAAGGGACAGGGGGCAACTGAAGCTTTCTTT.

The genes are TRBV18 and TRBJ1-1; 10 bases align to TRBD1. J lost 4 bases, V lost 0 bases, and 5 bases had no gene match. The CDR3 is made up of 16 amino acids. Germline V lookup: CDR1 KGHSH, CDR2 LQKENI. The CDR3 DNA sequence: TGTGCCAGCTCACCACCCGAGACAGGGGGCTTCACTGAAGCTTTCTTT. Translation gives CASSPPETGGFTEAFF.

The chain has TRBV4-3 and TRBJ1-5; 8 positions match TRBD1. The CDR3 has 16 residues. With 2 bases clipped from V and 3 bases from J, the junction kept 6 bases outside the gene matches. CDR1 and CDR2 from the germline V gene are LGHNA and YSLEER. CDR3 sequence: CASSQTAGGVNQPQHF. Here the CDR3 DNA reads TGCGCCAGCAGCCAAACCGCAGGGGGCGTCAATCAGCCCCAGCATTTT.

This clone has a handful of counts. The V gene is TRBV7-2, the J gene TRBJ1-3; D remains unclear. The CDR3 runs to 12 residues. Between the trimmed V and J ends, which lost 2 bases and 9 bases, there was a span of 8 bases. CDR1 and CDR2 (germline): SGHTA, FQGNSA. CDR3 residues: CASSLNGITIYF. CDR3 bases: TGTGCCAGCAGCTTAAATGGGATCACCATATATTTT.

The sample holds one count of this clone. The CDR3 coding sequence is TGTGCCAGCAGCTTAGATGGGCAGGGGCTGGTCACCGGGGAGCTGTTTTTT. Its protein product is CASSLDGQGLVTGELFF. The chain is built from TRBV11-2 and TRBJ2-2; D is possibly TRBD1 (6 bases). Germline V gene data show CDR1 as SGHAT and CDR2 as FQNNGV. The CDR3 sequence is 17 residues long. The V end lost 0 bases, the J end lost 4 bases, and 15 bases lay between the germline ends.

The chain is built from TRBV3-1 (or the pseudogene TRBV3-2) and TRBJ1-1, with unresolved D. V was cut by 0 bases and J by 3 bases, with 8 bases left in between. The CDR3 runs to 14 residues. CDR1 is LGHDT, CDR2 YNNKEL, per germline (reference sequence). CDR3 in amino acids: CASSQDNAYTEAFF. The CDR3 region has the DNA TGTGCCAGCAGCCAAGATAACGCCTACACTGAAGCTTTCTTT.

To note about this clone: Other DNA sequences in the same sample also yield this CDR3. The CDR3 nucleotides are TGTGCCAGCAGTGAAAGGGGGACGAACACCGGGGAGCTGTTTTTT. Translating gives CASSERGTNTGELFF. The chain couples TRBV2 to TRBJ2-2; possible D gene TRBD1, 6 bases. Germline V CDR1 and CDR2: SNHLY, FYNNEI. The CDR3 loop spans 15 amino acids. V lost 2 bases, J lost 0 bases, and 7 bases lay in between.

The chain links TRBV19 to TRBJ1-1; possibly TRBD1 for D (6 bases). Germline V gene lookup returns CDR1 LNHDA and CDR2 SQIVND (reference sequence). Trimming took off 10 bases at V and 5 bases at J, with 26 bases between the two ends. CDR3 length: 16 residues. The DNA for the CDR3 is TGTGCCACCCAGCGGACCACAGGGTTCCTTGGGACTGAAGCTTTCTTT. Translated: CATQRTTGFLGTEAFF.

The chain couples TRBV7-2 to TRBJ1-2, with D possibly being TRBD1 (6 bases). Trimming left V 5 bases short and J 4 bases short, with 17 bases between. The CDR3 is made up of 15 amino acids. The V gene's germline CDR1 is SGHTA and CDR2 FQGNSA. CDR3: CASSNTAGAGYGYTF. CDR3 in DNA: TGTGCCAGCAGCAACACGGCAGGGGCGGGCTATGGCTACACCTTC. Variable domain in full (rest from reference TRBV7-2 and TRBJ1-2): GAGVSQSPSNKVTEKGKDVELRCDPISGHTALYWYRQSLGQGLEFLIYFQGNSAPDKSGLPSDRFSAERTGGSVSTLTIQRTQQEDSAVYLCASSNTAGAGYGYTFGSGTRLTVV.

CDR3 sequence: CAWSVGLANEQFF. The CDR3 region has the DNA TGTGCCTGGAGTGTAGGACTAGCGAATGAGCAGTTCTTC. The chain joins TRBV30 to TRBJ2-1; TRBD2 matches 9 bases. V was clipped by 0 bases and J by 7 bases; unmatched bases: 1. This CDR3 region has 13 residues. Germline V gene lookup returns CDR1 GTSNPN and CDR2 SVGIG (reference sequence).

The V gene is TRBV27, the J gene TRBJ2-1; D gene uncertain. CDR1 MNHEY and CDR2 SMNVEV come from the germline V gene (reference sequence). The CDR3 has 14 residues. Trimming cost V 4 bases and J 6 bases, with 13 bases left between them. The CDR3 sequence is CASSYPSSSNEQFF. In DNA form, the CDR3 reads TGTGCCAGCAGTTACCCCTCTAGTTCCAATGAGCAGTTCTTC.

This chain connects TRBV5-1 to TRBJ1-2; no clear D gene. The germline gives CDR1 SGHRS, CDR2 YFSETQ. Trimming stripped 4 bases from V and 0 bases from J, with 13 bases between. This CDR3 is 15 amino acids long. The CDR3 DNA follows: TGCGCCAGCAGCCCCCGGGCGGCTGCTAACTATGGCTACACCTTC. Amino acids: CASSPRAAANYGYTF.

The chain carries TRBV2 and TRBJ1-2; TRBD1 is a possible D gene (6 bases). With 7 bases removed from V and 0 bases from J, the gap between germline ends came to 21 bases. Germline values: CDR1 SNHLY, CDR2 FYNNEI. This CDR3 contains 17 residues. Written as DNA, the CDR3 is TGTGCCAGCACCGGGACACTCGTTTACCAGCCTAACTATGGCTACACCTTC. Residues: CASTGTLVYQPNYGYTF.

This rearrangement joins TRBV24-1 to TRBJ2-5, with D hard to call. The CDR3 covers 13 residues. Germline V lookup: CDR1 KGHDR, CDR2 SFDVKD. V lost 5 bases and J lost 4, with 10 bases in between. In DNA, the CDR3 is TGTGCCACCAGTGCGGCAGGTCGAGAGACCCAGTACTTC. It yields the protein CATSAAGRETQYF.

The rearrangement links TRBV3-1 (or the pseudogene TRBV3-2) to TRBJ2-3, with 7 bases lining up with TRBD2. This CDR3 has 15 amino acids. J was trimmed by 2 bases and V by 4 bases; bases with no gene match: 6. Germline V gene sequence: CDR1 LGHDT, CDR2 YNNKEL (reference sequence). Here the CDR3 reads CASSRRAGVTDTQYF. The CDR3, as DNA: TGTGCCAGCAGCCGCAGGGCGGGAGTCACAGATACGCAGTATTTT.

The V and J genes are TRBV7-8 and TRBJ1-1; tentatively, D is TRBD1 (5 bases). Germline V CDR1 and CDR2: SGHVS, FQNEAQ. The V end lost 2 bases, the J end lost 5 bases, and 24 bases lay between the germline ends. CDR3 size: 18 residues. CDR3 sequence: CASSLTGLWDPLRTEAFF. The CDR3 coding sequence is TGTGCCAGCAGCTTAACTGGACTTTGGGACCCCCTCCGGACTGAAGCTTTCTTT.

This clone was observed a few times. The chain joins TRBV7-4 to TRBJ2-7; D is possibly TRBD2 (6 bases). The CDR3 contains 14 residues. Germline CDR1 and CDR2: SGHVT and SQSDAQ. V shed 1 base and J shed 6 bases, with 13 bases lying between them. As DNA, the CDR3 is TGTGCCAGCAGCTTAGGGGGCCTAGCGTGCGAGCAGTACTTC. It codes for CASSLGGLACEQYF.

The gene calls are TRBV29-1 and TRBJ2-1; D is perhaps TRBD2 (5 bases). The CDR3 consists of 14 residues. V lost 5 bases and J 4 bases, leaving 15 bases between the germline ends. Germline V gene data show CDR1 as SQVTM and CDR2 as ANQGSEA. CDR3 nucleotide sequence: TGCAGCGTTCAGTTACTAGTCTCTTACAATGAGCAGTTCTTC. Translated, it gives CSVQLLVSYNEQFF.

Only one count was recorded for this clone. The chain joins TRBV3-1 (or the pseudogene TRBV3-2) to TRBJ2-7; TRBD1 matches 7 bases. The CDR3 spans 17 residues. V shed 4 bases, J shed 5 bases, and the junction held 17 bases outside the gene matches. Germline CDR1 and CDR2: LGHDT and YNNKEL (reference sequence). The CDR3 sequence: CASSPLGQSKVSNEQYF. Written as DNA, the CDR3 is TGTGCCAGCAGCCCCCTGGGACAGTCGAAGGTTAGCAACGAGCAGTACTTC.

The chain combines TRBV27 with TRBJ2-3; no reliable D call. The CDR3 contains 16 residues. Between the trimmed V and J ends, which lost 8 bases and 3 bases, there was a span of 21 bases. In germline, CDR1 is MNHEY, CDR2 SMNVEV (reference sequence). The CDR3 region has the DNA TGTGCCAGCGCCCTGGTGGGCGTATCGGAGACAGATACGCAGTATTTT. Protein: CASALVGVSETDTQYF.

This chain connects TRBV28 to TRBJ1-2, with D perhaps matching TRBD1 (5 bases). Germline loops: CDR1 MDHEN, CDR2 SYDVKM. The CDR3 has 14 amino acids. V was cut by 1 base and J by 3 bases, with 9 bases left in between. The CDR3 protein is CASSLFATDYGYTF. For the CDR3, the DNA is TGTGCCAGCAGTTTATTTGCGACAGACTATGGCTACACCTTC.

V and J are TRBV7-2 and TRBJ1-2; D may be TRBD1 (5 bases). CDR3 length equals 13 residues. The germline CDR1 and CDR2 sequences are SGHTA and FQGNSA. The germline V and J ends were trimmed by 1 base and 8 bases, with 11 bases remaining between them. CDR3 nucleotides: TGTGCCAGCAGCTTAGGGGACGTCGGAGGCTACACCTTC. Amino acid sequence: CASSLGDVGGYTF.

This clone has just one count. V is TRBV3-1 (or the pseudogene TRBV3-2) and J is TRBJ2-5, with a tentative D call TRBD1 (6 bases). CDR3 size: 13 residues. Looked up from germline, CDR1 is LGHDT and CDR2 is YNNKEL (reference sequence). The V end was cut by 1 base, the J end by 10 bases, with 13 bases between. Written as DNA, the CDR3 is TGTGCCAGCAGCCAAGGCTCTACAGGGAACCAGTACTTC. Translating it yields CASSQGSTGNQYF.

The CDR3 coding sequence is TGTGCCAGCAGTGGTAGCGGGGGGATTGTAGAGACCCAGTACTTC. This encodes CASSGSGGIVETQYF. V gene TRBV2 combines with J gene TRBJ2-5; TRBD2 matches 10 bases. This CDR3 has 15 residues. The V and J ends lost 4 bases and 4 bases, in that order; junction bases with no gene match: 6. CDR1 is SNHLY and CDR2 is FYNNEI in the germline V gene.

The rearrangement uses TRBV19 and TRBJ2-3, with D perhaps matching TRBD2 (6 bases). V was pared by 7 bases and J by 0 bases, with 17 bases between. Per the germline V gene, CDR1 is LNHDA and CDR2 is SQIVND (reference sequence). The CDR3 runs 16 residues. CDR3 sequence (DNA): TGTGCCAGTAATACTCGGGGGTCCCCGAGCACAGATACGCAGTATTTT. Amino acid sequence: CASNTRGSPSTDTQYF.

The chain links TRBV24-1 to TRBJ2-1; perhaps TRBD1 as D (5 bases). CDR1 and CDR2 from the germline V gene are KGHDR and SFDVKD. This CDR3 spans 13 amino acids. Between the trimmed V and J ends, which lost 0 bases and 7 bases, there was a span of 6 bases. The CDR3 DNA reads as TGTGCCACCAGTGATTTGGACAGAAATGAGCAGTTCTTC. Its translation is CATSDLDRNEQFF.

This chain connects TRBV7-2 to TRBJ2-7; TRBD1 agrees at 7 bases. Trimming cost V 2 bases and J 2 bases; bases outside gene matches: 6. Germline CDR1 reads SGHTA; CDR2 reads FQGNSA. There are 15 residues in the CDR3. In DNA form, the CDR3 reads TGTGCCAGCAGCTTACCGGGACAGACTACCTACGAGCAGTACTTC. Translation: CASSLPGQTTYEQYF.

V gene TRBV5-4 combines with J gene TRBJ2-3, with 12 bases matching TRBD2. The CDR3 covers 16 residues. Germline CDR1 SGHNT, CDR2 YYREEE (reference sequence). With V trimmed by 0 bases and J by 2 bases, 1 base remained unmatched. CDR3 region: CASSLGLAGVTDTQYF. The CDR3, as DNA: TGTGCCAGCAGCTTGGGACTAGCGGGGGTCACAGATACGCAGTATTTT. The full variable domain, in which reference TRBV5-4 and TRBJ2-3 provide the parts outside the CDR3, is ETGVTQSPTHLIKTRGQQVTLRCSSQSGHNTVSWYQQALGQGPQFIFQYYREEENGRGNFPPRFSGLQFPNYSSELNVNALELDDSALYLCASSLGLAGVTDTQYFGPGTRLTVL.

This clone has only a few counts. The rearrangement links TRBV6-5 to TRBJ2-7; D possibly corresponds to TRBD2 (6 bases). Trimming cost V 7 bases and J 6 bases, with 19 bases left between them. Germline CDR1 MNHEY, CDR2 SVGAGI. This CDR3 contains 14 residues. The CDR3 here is CASKWKGGCCEQYF. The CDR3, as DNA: TGTGCCAGCAAATGGAAAGGAGGGTGTTGCGAGCAGTACTTC.

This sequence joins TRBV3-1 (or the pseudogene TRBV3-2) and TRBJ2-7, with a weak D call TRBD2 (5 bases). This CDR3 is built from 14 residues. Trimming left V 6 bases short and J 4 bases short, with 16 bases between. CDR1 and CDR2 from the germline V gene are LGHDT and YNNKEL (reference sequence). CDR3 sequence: CASSPHSAWYEQYF. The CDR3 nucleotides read TGTGCCAGCAGTCCACATAGCGCTTGGTACGAGCAGTACTTC.

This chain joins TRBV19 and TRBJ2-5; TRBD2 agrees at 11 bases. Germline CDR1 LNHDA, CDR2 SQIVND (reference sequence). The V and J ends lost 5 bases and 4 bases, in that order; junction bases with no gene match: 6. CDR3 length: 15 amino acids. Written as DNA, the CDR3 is TGTGCCAGTAGTTTCATAGCGGGGGGGTCAGAGACCCAGTACTTC. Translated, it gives CASSFIAGGSETQYF. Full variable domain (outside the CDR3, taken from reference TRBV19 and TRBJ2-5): DGGITQSPKYLFRKEGQNVTLSCEQNLNHDAMYWYRQDPGQGLRLIYYSQIVNDFQKGDIAEGYSVSREKKESFPLTVTSAQKNPTAFYLCASSFIAGGSETQYFGPGTRLLVL.

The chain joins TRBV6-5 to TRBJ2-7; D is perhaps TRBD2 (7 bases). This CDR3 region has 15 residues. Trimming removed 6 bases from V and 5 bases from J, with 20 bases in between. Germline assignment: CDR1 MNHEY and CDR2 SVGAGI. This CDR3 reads CASSPGGGRVHEQYF. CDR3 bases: TGTGCCAGCAGCCCGGGGGGCGGGAGAGTCCACGAGCAGTACTTC.